Reported below is one T cell receptor beta chain. What it binds is unknown. Starting material for each TCR library was about 3,200 ng of total RNA. UMIs bearing a 6-nucleotide sample barcode were added through template switching. Reanalyzing the 5' RACE reads, TCRdb keeps one entry per CDR3 protein, without DNA. Listed are 80,000 or so distinct CDR3 sequences; around 6.8% falls within the top ten. The data derive from a study of monozygotic twins with inflammatory bowel disease. Findings and limits, study-wide: IBD patients share fewer clonotypes with other people than healthy twins do, especially with disease activity. Support was absent for any single strong signal or clonotype linked to IBD.

CDR1 and CDR2 (germline): DFQATT, SNEGSKA (reference sequence). The CDR3 loop spans 17 amino acids. Sequences were obtained from blood. The V call is TRBV20-1, the J call TRBJ2-1. The TCR was taken from a human donor with ulcerative colitis or Crohn's disease, or a healthy co-twin of an affected twin (not recorded which). This chain's CDR3 is CSARDSLSRSSYNEQFF.